This T cell receptor beta chain was identified in a study of shared clonotypes between healthy human individuals. The assay was immunoSEQ multiplex PCR, and TCRdb's table has in-frame clones only and misses some. The sample lists hundreds of thousands of clones; around 73% were seen once. As regards this clone: The antigen remains unidentified.

Trimming at V came to 5 bases and at J to 2 bases, leaving 12 bases not matched to a gene. The CDR3 covers 16 residues. The germline V gene has CDR1 SEHNR and CDR2 FQNEAQ (reference sequence). Overall study results and limits: Clonotype sharing levels among donors were expected to vary with sequencing depth.

The V and J genes are TRBV7-9 and TRBJ2-7; 7 nucleotides agree with TRBD2. The receptor was isolated from a woman in her twenties or thirties in good health. The sequencing sample was made of memory CD4+ T cells sorted from blood. Indicated subset: CD45RA-negative fraction. CDR3 amino acids: CASSPRSSGLTYEQYF. Written as DNA, the CDR3 is TGTGCCAGCAGCCCCCGTTCTAGCGGCCTTACCTACGAGCAGTACTTC.